One TCR beta chain is described in this entry. Clones were sequenced by immunoSEQ multiplex PCR, and TCRdb holds only the in-frame ones, with some missing. The sample holds about 90,000 clones, approximately 95% seen once. The data belong to a study of control samples from healthy donors and cancer patients. V was pared by 2 bases and J by 4 bases, with 12 bases between. Germline loops: CDR1 SGHNT, CDR2 YYREEE (reference sequence). CDR3 length: 14 amino acids. This clonotype originated in a woman aged 25 to 39 in good health. The sample consisted of blood. V and J are TRBV5-4 and TRBJ1-1, with no clear D. CDR3 in amino acids: CASSFGQQFTEAFF. The CDR3 coding sequence is TGTGCCAGCAGCTTTGGGCAGCAGTTCACTGAAGCTTTCTTT.